Below, 4 T cell receptor beta chains from the same sample are listed, as sequenced in a study of OX40 agonist ivuxolimab in advanced cancers. Using immunoSEQ multiplex PCR, the repertoire was profiled, and TCRdb retains in-frame clones only, with some absent. The sample carries about 23,000 clones, around four fifths recorded once. Sequenced material: CD4+ or CD8+ T cells sorted from blood, taken in a trial of the OX40 agonist ivuxolimab. These receptors came from an adult with an advanced solid tumor such as melanoma, head and neck, liver or kidney cancer.

The chain couples TRBV4-1 to TRBJ1-1; no reliable D call. This CDR3 is 14 amino acids long. The V and J ends lost 5 bases and 0 bases respectively, with 10 bases between them. Germline loops: CDR1 MGHRA, CDR2 YSYEKL. The CDR3 DNA reads as TGCGCCAGCAGCTCTCAGACACTGAACACTGAAGCTTTCTTT. This gives the protein CASSSQTLNTEAFF.

The chain couples TRBV19 to TRBJ2-1; TRBD1 matches 8 bases. The CDR3 runs 15 residues. Germline V CDR1 and CDR2: LNHDA, SQIVND (reference sequence). V lost 5 bases to trimming and J lost 8 bases; unmatched junction nucleotides: 11. This CDR3 reads CASSPRDRGVDEQFF. CDR3 sequence (DNA): TGTGCCAGTAGTCCGCGTGACAGGGGAGTCGATGAGCAGTTCTTC.

The chain is built from TRBV2 and TRBJ2-3; TRBD1 might be the D (6 bases). The germline V and J ends were trimmed by 8 bases and 2 bases, with 23 bases remaining between them. Germline CDR1 reads SNHLY; CDR2 reads FYNNEI. This CDR3 region has 17 residues. The CDR3 here is CASPTRPRGDHTDTQYF. CDR3 nucleotide sequence: TGTGCCAGCCCTACCCGACCCAGGGGCGACCACACAGATACGCAGTATTTT.

The V and J genes are TRBV13 and TRBJ2-5; D perhaps matches TRBD2 (5 bases). V lost 5 bases and J 4 bases, leaving 17 bases between the germline ends. Germline CDR1 and CDR2: PRHDT and FYEKMQ (reference sequence). This CDR3 contains 15 residues. The DNA for the CDR3 is TGTGCCAGCAGCGCCCGATCGGAAGAGGGAGAGACCCAGTACTTC. This encodes CASSARSEEGETQYF.